The clone carrying this T cell receptor (beta chain) was observed a few times. Every isolated RNA sample was fully reverse transcribed, so sequencing captured expressed TCRB transcripts. Data came from immunoSEQ multiplex PCR; TCRdb stores just in-frame clones and leaves some out. The table lists about 19,000 clones, about 50% of them singletons. These data are taken from a study of beta chain features in type 1 diabetes. Trimming pared 2 bases from V and 10 bases from J, leaving 15 bases between. This CDR3 is 13 amino acids long. CDR1 and CDR2 (germline): SGHRS, YFSETQ. Sample: stem cell memory CD4+ T cells from blood. This rearrangement joins TRBV5-1 to TRBJ1-1; D possibly corresponds to TRBD1 (5 bases). This receptor was obtained from a man between 18 and 29 years old in good health. In DNA form, the CDR3 reads TGCGCCAGCAGCTTTGGCGGGGGGGGTATAGCTTTCTTT. Amino acids: CASSFGGGGIAFF.